These 16 T cell receptor beta chains were sequenced from one sample in a study of cytomegalovirus exposure and HLA in healthy donors (dated by TCRdb to the late 2010s). The receptor library was made with the immunoSEQ multiplex PCR assay. The multiplex PCR relied on a mix of 60 forward primers for TCR Vbeta segments and 13 reverse primers for TCR Jbeta segments. Imported from immuneACCESS, the table was reduced by TCRdb to in-frame sequences with V and J called. These copies leave out some clones; in studies compared against another copy, an unresolved V gene accounts for under half, and the cause of the remainder is not known. Present in this sample are some 170,000 clones, roughly 87% of which were seen just once. The ten largest clones represent over 0.8% of the sample. Material: PBMCs. The receptors shown here come from a woman in her twenties or thirties in good health and CMV-seronegative.

Turning to this clone: The junction differs from germline at one of its ends, possibly a read error. The V call is TRBV7-2, the J call TRBJ2-5; D is uncertain. The CDR3 contains 15 residues. CDR1 is SGHTA and CDR2 is FQGNSA in the germline V gene. CDR3 loop: CASSIDEIVQKTQYF. CDR3 bases: TGTGCCAGCAGCATAGACGAGATAGTCCAAAAGACCCAGTACTTC.

The chain joins TRBV27 to TRBJ2-1, with 9 bases lining up with TRBD2. CDR3 length: 16 residues. Germline V lookup: CDR1 MNHEY, CDR2 SMNVEV (reference sequence). The J segment lost 0 bases and the V segment lost 5 bases, leaving 5 bases of the junction unmatched. CDR3 loop: CASSGLAGLSYNEQFF. In DNA, the CDR3 is TGTGCCAGCAGTGGGCTAGCGGGACTCTCCTACAATGAGCAGTTCTTC.

This clone was observed at least ten times. The chain recombines TRBV2 with TRBJ2-7, with 9 bases identical to TRBD1. With V trimmed by 6 bases and J by 6 bases, 0 bases remained unmatched. The CDR3 spans 11 residues. Germline values: CDR1 SNHLY, CDR2 FYNNEI. The CDR3 region has the DNA TGTGCCAGCAGGGACAGGGGCGAGCAGTACTTC. Translation gives CASRDRGEQYF.

V and J are TRBV9 and TRBJ2-2; D possibly corresponds to TRBD2 (8 bases). V was shortened by 4 bases and J by 13 bases, with 20 bases between the two germline ends. The CDR3 spans 14 residues. Looked up from germline, CDR1 is SGDLS and CDR2 is YYNGEE. The CDR3 region has the DNA TGTGCCAGCAGCATCGGGGGGGACAGTTATGGGCTGTTTTTT. It specifies CASSIGGDSYGLFF.

This clone appeared a single time. The chain links TRBV29-1 to TRBJ2-7; 8 nucleotides line up with TRBD2. Germline V CDR1 and CDR2: SQVTM, ANQGSEA. The CDR3 is 14 amino acids. Trimming removed 4 bases from V and 3 bases from J; junction bases left unmatched: 8. CDR3 region: CSVVTSGMSYEQYF. CDR3 DNA: TGCAGCGTTGTTACTAGCGGTATGAGCTACGAGCAGTACTTC.

This clone occurred once. This rearrangement joins TRBV27 to TRBJ2-3; 8 positions agree with TRBD2. The CDR3 contains 16 residues. V trimming: 5 bases; J trimming: 2 bases; junction bases outside the gene matches: 9. CDR1 and CDR2 (germline): MNHEY, SMNVEV (reference sequence). CDR3 sequence (DNA): TGTGCCAGCAGTCCCCTCTGGCGGGGGGCCACAGATACGCAGTATTTT. Amino acids: CASSPLWRGATDTQYF.

J is TRBJ1-2 and V is TRBV28; 11 bases agree with TRBD1. Germline trimming cut 6 bases from V and 4 bases from J; bases unmatched to any gene: 13. The V gene's germline CDR1 is MDHEN and CDR2 SYDVKM. CDR3 length: 17 residues. The CDR3 sequence is CASSPWDRGKSGYGYTF. In DNA, the CDR3 is TGTGCCAGCAGCCCCTGGGACAGGGGGAAATCTGGCTATGGCTACACCTTC.

In DNA, the CDR3 is TGTGCCAGCAGCGTAGAGGCAGGGAATTCACCCCTCCACTTT. This translates into CASSVEAGNSPLHF. The chain has TRBV9 and TRBJ1-6; D possibly corresponds to TRBD1 (5 bases). The CDR3 runs 14 residues. The V gene lost 0 bases and the J gene lost 7 bases, with 8 bases spanning the gap. The germline CDR1 and CDR2 sequences are SGDLS and YYNGEE. The entire variable domain, with the rest obtained from reference TRBV9 and TRBJ1-6, is as follows: DSGVTQTPKHLITATGQRVTLRCSPRSGDLSVYWYQQSLDQGLQFLIQYYNGEERAKGNILERFSAQQFPDLHSELNLSSLELGDSALYFCASSVEAGNSPLHFGNGTRLTVT.

The V and J genes are TRBV18 and TRBJ1-1, with D hard to call. Germline V gene lookup returns CDR1 KGHSH and CDR2 LQKENI. Trimming left V 2 bases short and J 6 bases short, with 13 bases between. There are 14 residues in the CDR3. The CDR3 nucleotides read TGTGCCAGCTCACCAGTCGATCGAGCTCCTGAAGCTTTCTTT. Its protein product is CASSPVDRAPEAFF.

This clone was seen only a few times. The genes are TRBV19 and TRBJ1-1; perhaps TRBD1 as D (5 bases). The CDR3 is 13 residues long. Germline values: CDR1 LNHDA, CDR2 SQIVND (reference sequence). Trimming took off 3 bases at V and 6 bases at J, with 11 bases between the two ends. CDR3 DNA sequence: TGTGCCAGTAGTATTGGCCGGGGGGCTGAAGCTTTCTTT. This sequence encodes CASSIGRGAEAFF.

The gene calls are TRBV7-2 and TRBJ2-7; D possibly corresponds to TRBD2 (5 bases). This CDR3 region has 14 residues. The V gene lost 5 bases and the J gene lost 10 bases, with 21 bases spanning the gap. In germline, CDR1 is SGHTA, CDR2 FQGNSA. The CDR3 coding sequence is TGTGCCAGCAGCCGGTCGGGGTCACCTCGGGCTCAGTACTTC. Translated: CASSRSGSPRAQYF.

This sequence joins TRBV5-6 and TRBJ2-7, with 8 nucleotides matching TRBD1. V lost 4 bases and J lost 2; bases outside the gene matches: 8. This CDR3 region has 15 residues. CDR1 is SGHDT, CDR2 YYEEEE, per germline. The CDR3 DNA sequence: TGTGCCAGCAGCATAACCGGGACAGGCACCTACGAGCAGTACTTC. Protein: CASSITGTGTYEQYF.

The genes are TRBV5-8 and TRBJ2-7, with a tentative D call TRBD2 (7 bases). V lost 4 bases and J lost 0, with 14 bases in between. Per germline, CDR1 SGHTS and CDR2 YDEGEE. The CDR3 runs to 15 residues. CDR3 in DNA: TGTGCCAGCAGCCCATGGGGGGGGGCCTCCTACGAGCAGTACTTC. Protein sequence: CASSPWGGASYEQYF.

V usage is TRBV10-3 and J usage is TRBJ1-3; 7 bases align to TRBD1. CDR3 size: 15 residues. Germline CDR1 reads ENHRY; CDR2 reads SYGVKD. V gave up 4 bases and J gave up 0 bases; unmatched junction bases: 3. Here the CDR3 reads CAISAGDSSGNTIYF. The CDR3 DNA is TGTGCCATCAGTGCCGGGGACAGCTCTGGAAACACCATATATTTT.

The V call is TRBV18, the J call TRBJ1-1; D is perhaps TRBD1 (6 bases). V was pared by 5 bases and J by 0 bases, with 16 bases between. The CDR3 is 16 amino acids. Per germline, CDR1 KGHSH and CDR2 LQKENI. DNA for the CDR3: TGTGCCAGCTCATTCGACAGGCGCCCCGTGAACACTGAAGCTTTCTTT. It yields the protein CASSFDRRPVNTEAFF.

The gene calls are TRBV6-4 and TRBJ1-1; the D is unclear. The ends were cut back, 2 bases at V and 1 base at J, with 5 bases in the middle. The CDR3 loop spans 13 amino acids. Germline values: CDR1 MRHNA, CDR2 SNTAGT. The CDR3 reads CASSDGRNTEAFF. CDR3 DNA sequence: TGTGCCAGCAGTGACGGGCGGAACACTGAAGCTTTCTTT.